The 6 T cell receptor beta chains in this list originate from one sample, sequenced in a study of CD8+ T cells in alopecia areata listed by TCRdb under 2018. Interpreted using the paper, the time point label stands for: about 25 weeks on oral tofacitinib. The treatment or condition label on this specimen signifies: oral pan-JAK inhibitor, 5-10 mg twice daily. Libraries were constructed by the immunoSEQ multiplex PCR assay. To provide template for TCR sequencing, every sample had RNA extracted and reverse transcribed into cDNA. The table comes from immuneACCESS by way of TCRdb, which keeps in-frame sequences with V and J called. Part of the clones is missing from these tables; in studies checked, under half for an unresolved V gene and the rest for unknown reasons. For this sample there are about 200,000 clones; 58% appear just once. In total, the top ten clones hold 5.5% of the sample. The specimen was CD4+ T cells sorted from blood, collected at week 24, from a patient treated with tofacitinib. These TCRs come from a human donor with alopecia areata.

The gene calls are TRBV15 and TRBJ2-7; no clear D gene. The CDR3 has 14 amino acids. The V gene's germline CDR1 is LNHNV and CDR2 YYDKDF (reference sequence). Trimming left V 0 bases short and J 3 bases short, with 9 bases between. CDR3 nucleotide sequence: TGTGCCACCAGCAGAGATAGATTCGGCTACGAGCAGTACTTC. It codes for CATSRDRFGYEQYF.

This CDR3 is CASSLGQLTGELFF. The CDR3 DNA reads as TGTGCCAGCAGCCTGGGACAGTTGACCGGGGAGCTGTTTTTT. The chain links TRBV14 to TRBJ2-2; 7 bases line up with TRBD1. Trimming cost V 4 bases and J 5 bases; bases outside gene matches: 4. The CDR3 covers 14 residues. Germline V gene data show CDR1 as SGHDN and CDR2 as FVKESK. Looking up the rest from reference TRBV14 and TRBJ2-2 gives the full variable domain: EAGVTQFPSHSVIEKGQTVTLRCDPISGHDNLYWYRRVMGKEIKFLLHFVKESKQDESGMPNNRFLAERTGGTYSTLKVQPAELEDSGVYFCASSLGQLTGELFFGEGSRLTVL.

Turning to this clone: At one boundary the junction diverges from the germline segment, which might be a read error. The chain recombines TRBV5-1 with TRBJ2-7, with D tentatively TRBD1 (6 bases). Germline V gene sequence: CDR1 SGHRS, CDR2 YFSETQ. This CDR3 region has 15 residues. The CDR3 bases are TGCGCCAGCAGGTTGGACAGCAGTCCATCGAACGAGCAGTACTTC. Translated, it gives CASRLDSSPSNEQYF.

This CDR3 reads CASSPRPNTGELFF. The CDR3 nucleotides are TGTGCCAGCAGCCCCAGACCAAACACCGGGGAGCTGTTTTTT. The genes are TRBV9 and TRBJ2-2; no clear D. Per the germline V gene, CDR1 is SGDLS and CDR2 is YYNGEE. The CDR3 sequence is 14 residues long. The ends were cut back, 4 bases at V and 2 bases at J, with 9 bases in the middle.

CDR3 sequence reads: CASSVGGRLSNEQFF. In DNA form, the CDR3 reads TGTGCCAGCAGCGTAGGCGGGAGACTATCTAATGAGCAGTTCTTC. This rearrangement joins TRBV9 to TRBJ2-1; TRBD2 agrees at 7 bases. The CDR3 sequence is 15 residues long. Germline V gene data show CDR1 as SGDLS and CDR2 as YYNGEE. V trimming: 0 bases; J trimming: 7 bases; junction bases outside the gene matches: 7.

V gene TRBV4-2 combines with J gene TRBJ2-1; the match to TRBD2 covers 16 bases. J gave up 8 bases and V 4 bases, and 11 bases lay outside the gene matches. Germline CDR1 reads LGHNA; CDR2 reads YNFKEQ. The CDR3 is made up of 18 amino acids. As DNA, the CDR3 is TGTGCCAGCAGCCCGGGACTAGCGGGGGGGCCTTCTTCGCATGAGCAGTTCTTC. Translating gives CASSPGLAGGPSSHEQFF.